The source of this T cell receptor (beta chain) is a study of early T cells in non-severe SARS-CoV-2 infection. Overall study: Bulk RNA isolated from unsorted whole blood underwent sequencing; chains were not paired.

Unique molecular identifier tags were affixed to discrete cDNA molecules. MiXCR, applied by TCRdb to the 5' RACE reads, yields one record per CDR3 protein. Of tens of thousands of distinct CDR3 sequences listed, approximately 13% are singletons. CDR1 and CDR2 from the germline V gene are SGHNT and YYREEE (reference sequence). There are 15 residues in the CDR3. V was pared by 5 bases and J by 5 bases, with 12 bases of the junction left unmatched. This clonotype was counted at least ten times. Specimen: whole blood. The chain uses TRBV5-4 and TRBJ2-7; 8 bases are a match to TRBD1. The receptor's source is an adult who was a healthcare worker with PCR-confirmed SARS-CoV-2 infection or an uninfected control (not recorded which). The CDR3 spells CASSSLRTGSDEQYF. CDR3 nucleotides: TGTGCCAGCAGTTCCCTGCGGACAGGGTCGGACGAGCAGTACTTC.